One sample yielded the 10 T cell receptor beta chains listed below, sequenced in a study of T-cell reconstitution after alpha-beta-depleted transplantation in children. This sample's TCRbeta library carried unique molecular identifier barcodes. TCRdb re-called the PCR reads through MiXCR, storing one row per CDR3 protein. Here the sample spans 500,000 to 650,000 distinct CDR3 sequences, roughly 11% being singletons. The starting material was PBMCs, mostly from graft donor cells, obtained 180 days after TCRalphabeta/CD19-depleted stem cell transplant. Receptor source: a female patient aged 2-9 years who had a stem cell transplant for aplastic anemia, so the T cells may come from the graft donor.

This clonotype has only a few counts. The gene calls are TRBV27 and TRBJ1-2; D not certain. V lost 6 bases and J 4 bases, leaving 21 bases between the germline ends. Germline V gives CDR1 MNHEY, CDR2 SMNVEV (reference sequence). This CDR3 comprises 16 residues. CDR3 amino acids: CASSPLGFSDFYGYTF. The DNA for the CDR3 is TGTGCCAGCAGCCCGCTAGGCTTCTCCGACTTCTATGGCTACACCTTC.

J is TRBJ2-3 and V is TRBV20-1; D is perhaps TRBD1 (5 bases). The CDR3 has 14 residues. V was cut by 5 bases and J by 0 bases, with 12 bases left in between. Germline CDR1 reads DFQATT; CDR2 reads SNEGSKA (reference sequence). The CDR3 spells CSAPKGVSTDTQYF. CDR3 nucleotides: TGCAGTGCTCCTAAAGGGGTTAGCACAGATACGCAGTATTTT.

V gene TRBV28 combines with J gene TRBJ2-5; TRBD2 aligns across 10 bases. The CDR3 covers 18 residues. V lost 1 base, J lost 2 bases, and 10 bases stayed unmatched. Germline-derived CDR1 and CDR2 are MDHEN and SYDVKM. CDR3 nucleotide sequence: TGTGCCAGCAGTTTATATGTAAGACTAGCGGGCGTACAAGAGACCCAGTACTTC. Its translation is CASSLYVRLAGVQETQYF.

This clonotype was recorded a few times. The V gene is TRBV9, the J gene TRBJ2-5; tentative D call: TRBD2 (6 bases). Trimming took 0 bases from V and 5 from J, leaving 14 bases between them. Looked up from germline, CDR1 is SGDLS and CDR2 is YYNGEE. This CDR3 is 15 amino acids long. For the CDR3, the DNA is TGTGCCAGCAGCGTAGCCGAGGGAGGAGTTGAGACCCAGTACTTC. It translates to CASSVAEGGVETQYF.

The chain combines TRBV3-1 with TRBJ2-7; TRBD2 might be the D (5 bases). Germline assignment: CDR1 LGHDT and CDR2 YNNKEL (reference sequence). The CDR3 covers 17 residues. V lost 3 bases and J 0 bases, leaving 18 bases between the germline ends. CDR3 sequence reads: CASSHGGGGRLSYEQYF. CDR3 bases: TGTGCCAGCAGCCACGGCGGAGGCGGCAGACTCTCCTACGAGCAGTACTTC.

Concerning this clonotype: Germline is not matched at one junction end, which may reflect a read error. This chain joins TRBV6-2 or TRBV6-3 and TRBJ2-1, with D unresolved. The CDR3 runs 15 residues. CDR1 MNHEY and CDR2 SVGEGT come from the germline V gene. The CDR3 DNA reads TGTGCCAGCAGCCAAAGGACGGTCCGATTCAATGACCAGTTCTTC. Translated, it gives CASSQRTVRFNDQFF.

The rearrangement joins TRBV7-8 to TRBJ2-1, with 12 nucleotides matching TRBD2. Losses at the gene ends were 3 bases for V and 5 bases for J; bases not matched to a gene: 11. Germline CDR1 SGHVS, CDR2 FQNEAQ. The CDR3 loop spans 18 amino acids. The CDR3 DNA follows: TGTGCCAGCAGCTTGCCCCTCCTAGCGGGAGGGCCTAACAATGAGCAGTTCTTC. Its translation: CASSLPLLAGGPNNEQFF. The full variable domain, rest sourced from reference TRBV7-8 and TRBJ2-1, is GAGVSQSPRYKVAKRGQDVALRCDPISGHVSLFWYQQALGQGPEFLTYFQNEAQLDKSGLPSDRFFAERPEGSVSTLKIQRTQQEDSAVYLCASSLPLLAGGPNNEQFFGPGTRLTVL.

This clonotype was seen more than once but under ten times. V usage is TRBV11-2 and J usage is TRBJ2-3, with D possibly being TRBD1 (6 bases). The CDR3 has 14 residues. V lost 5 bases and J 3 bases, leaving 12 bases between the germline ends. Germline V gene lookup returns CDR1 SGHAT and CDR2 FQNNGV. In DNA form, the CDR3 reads TGTGCCAGCAGCATCCCAACAGGGACAGATACGCAGTATTTT. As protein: CASSIPTGTDTQYF.

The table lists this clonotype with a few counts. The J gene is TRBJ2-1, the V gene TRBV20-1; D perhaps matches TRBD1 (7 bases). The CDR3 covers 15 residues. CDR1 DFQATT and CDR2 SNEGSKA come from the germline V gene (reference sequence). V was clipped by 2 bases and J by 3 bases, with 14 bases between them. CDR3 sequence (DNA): TGCAGTGCTAGACACCAGGGGGGAGGCTACAATGAGCAGTTCTTC. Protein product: CSARHQGGGYNEQFF.

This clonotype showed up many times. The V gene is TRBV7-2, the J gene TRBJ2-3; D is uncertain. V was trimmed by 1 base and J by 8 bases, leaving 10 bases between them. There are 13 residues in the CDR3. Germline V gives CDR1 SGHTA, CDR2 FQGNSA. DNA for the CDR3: TGTGCCAGCAGCTTAGAGCCTCGACCTACGCAGTATTTT. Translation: CASSLEPRPTQYF.